This section outlines one T cell receptor beta chain sequence together with its context. In the original processing: Nucleated cell counts were estimated from reference gene primer amplification. Some clones are missing from TCRdb's copy, which holds only in-frame ones; the method was immunoSEQ multiplex PCR. V, J and clone size derive from that table, while D and trimming were established from the DNA sequence. The sample gives fewer than 150,000 clones, 84% of which show up once; 8% is in the top ten. The data stem from a study of blood T cell repertoires in COVID-19. Overall study context: Some COVID-19 samples were acute and others convalescent; all came from the United States, Italy and Spain. In each case, the material was cDNA or gDNA derived from T cells, B-cell-depleted T cells, or PBMCs.

Germline CDR1 is LGHDT and CDR2 is YNNKEL (reference sequence). V dropped 0 bases and J dropped 4 bases, with 10 bases sitting between them. The CDR3 runs 15 residues. Sequenced material: peripheral blood. The chain links TRBV3-1 (or the pseudogene TRBV3-2) to TRBJ1-3, with D perhaps matching TRBD1 (6 bases). The sequence derives from a human donor in a cohort sampled during active COVID-19. CDR3 amino acids: CASSQEGGLGNTIYF. The CDR3 DNA is TGTGCCAGCAGCCAAGAGGGGGGGCTCGGAAACACCATATATTTT.